This TCR beta chain is from a study of T cell changes during pregnancy in multiple sclerosis. Assay: immunoSEQ multiplex PCR; the TCRdb copy retains only in-frame clones and omits some. Seen here are over 50,000 clones, over 80% observed once, and the top ten hold about 0.6%. The sample holds one count of this clone. The CDR3 consists of 14 residues. Trimming cost V 5 bases and J 7 bases, with 18 bases left between them. The germline V gene encodes CDR1 SGHVS and CDR2 FQNEAQ. The chain employs TRBV7-8 and TRBJ2-7; no reliable D call. The material sequenced was CD4+ T cells from peripheral blood mononuclear cells, taken after pregnancy. The receptor's source is a female donor with multiple sclerosis, enrolled in a pregnancy study. CDR3 nucleotides: TGTGCCAGCAGCCCGACTGCGGTTCTGAGGGAGCAGTACTTC. Encoded protein: CASSPTAVLREQYF.